These 32 T cell receptor beta chains came from one sample sequenced in a study of T cells in Graves' hyperthyroidism and ophthalmopathy. Template material for amplifying TCR beta CDR3 regions consisted of RNA transcripts. Initially, a first-round RT-PCR of the TCR CDR3 employed the HTBI primer set. TCRdb ran MiXCR on the multiplex PCR reads and lists one entry per CDR3 protein. The sample lists a few hundred thousand distinct CDR3 sequences, 14% occurring once. The specimen was blood. All receptors come from a woman in her thirties or forties with Graves' hyperthyroidism.

V is TRBV9 and J is TRBJ2-2; 7 bases are shared with TRBD1. The CDR3 runs to 14 residues. V gave up 4 bases and J gave up 6 bases; unmatched junction bases: 6. Germline V gene lookup returns CDR1 SGDLS and CDR2 YYNGEE. The CDR3 is CASSPNTGAGELFF. In DNA form, the CDR3 reads TGTGCCAGCAGCCCAAATACAGGGGCCGGGGAGCTGTTTTTT.

This clonotype was detected only a few times. The V gene is TRBV12-3 or TRBV12-4, the J gene TRBJ2-6, with D unresolved. This CDR3 comprises 15 residues. V was pared by 5 bases and J by 0 bases, with 8 bases between. The CDR3 region is CASSPQSSGANVLTF. In DNA form, the CDR3 reads TGTGCCAGCAGTCCTCAGAGCTCTGGGGCCAACGTCCTGACTTTC.

This CDR3 reads CAISERGSYGYTF. CDR3 nucleotides: TGTGCCATCAGTGAGCGAGGTAGCTATGGCTACACCTTC. This chain joins TRBV10-3 and TRBJ1-2; D not certain. CDR1 is ENHRY, CDR2 SYGVKD, per germline. With 2 bases removed from V and 4 bases from J, the gap between germline ends came to 8 bases. The CDR3 loop spans 13 amino acids.

This clonotype was counted at least ten times. The gene calls are TRBV30 and TRBJ2-1; D is ambiguous. This CDR3 has 11 residues. CDR1 is GTSNPN, CDR2 SVGIG, per germline (reference sequence). The V and J ends lost 2 bases and 6 bases respectively, with 5 bases between them. The CDR3 loop is CAWSTPNEQFF. The CDR3 coding sequence is TGTGCCTGGAGTACCCCCAATGAGCAGTTCTTC.

This clonotype was counted only a few times. The J gene is TRBJ2-1, the V gene TRBV5-1; TRBD2 agrees at 16 bases. With V trimmed by 3 bases and J by 5 bases, 5 bases remained unmatched. CDR1 is SGHRS and CDR2 is YFSETQ in the germline V gene. The CDR3 length is 17 residues. This chain's CDR3 is CASSWGLAGGLDNEQFF. The CDR3 coding sequence is TGCGCCAGCAGCTGGGGACTAGCGGGAGGGCTTGACAATGAGCAGTTCTTC.

This rearrangement joins TRBV4-1 to TRBJ1-5; D might be TRBD1 (6 bases). Germline V gives CDR1 MGHRA, CDR2 YSYEKL. The length of the CDR3 is 17 residues. The V gene lost 3 bases and the J gene lost 2 bases, with 17 bases spanning the gap. CDR3 nucleotide sequence: TGCGCCAGCAGCCAGGGATCGGCAGGGGAGGGCAATCAGCCCCAGCATTTT. Its protein is CASSQGSAGEGNQPQHF.

The sample holds many counts of this clonotype. CDR3 in amino acids: CASSLDINEQFF. The CDR3 DNA sequence: TGTGCCAGCAGCTTAGACATCAATGAGCAGTTCTTC. The V call is TRBV7-2, the J call TRBJ2-1; D is undetermined. Trimming took off 1 base at V and 6 bases at J, with 4 bases between the two ends. From germline, CDR1 is SGHTA and CDR2 FQGNSA. CDR3 length: 12 residues.

This clonotype was counted between two and nine times. V usage is TRBV19 and J usage is TRBJ1-2; TRBD1 agrees at 10 bases. J was trimmed by 2 bases and V by 5 bases; bases with no gene match: 8. Per germline, CDR1 LNHDA and CDR2 SQIVND (reference sequence). The CDR3 is 16 residues long. The CDR3 here is CASSSSGTGANYGYTF. For the CDR3, the DNA is TGTGCCAGTAGTTCGTCGGGGACAGGGGCGAACTATGGCTACACCTTC. Complete variable domain (other parts from reference TRBV19 and TRBJ1-2): DGGITQSPKYLFRKEGQNVTLSCEQNLNHDAMYWYRQDPGQGLRLIYYSQIVNDFQKGDIAEGYSVSREKKESFPLTVTSAQKNPTAFYLCASSSSGTGANYGYTFGSGTRLTVV.

This clonotype was detected many times. This chain links TRBV7-2 with TRBJ2-1, with no clear D. Germline V lookup: CDR1 SGHTA, CDR2 FQGNSA. V was clipped by 1 base and J by 8 bases, with 9 bases between them. This CDR3 has 13 residues. The DNA for the CDR3 is TGTGCCAGCAGCTTAGACCCTAACGATGAGCAGTTCTTC. Translated, it gives CASSLDPNDEQFF. The full variable domain, rest sourced from reference TRBV7-2 and TRBJ2-1, is GAGVSQSPSNKVTEKGKDVELRCDPISGHTALYWYRQSLGQGLEFLIYFQGNSAPDKSGLPSDRFSAERTGGSVSTLTIQRTQQEDSAVYLCASSLDPNDEQFFGPGTRLTVL.

This clonotype was seen a few times. J is TRBJ1-1 and V is TRBV20-1; D is uncertain. The CDR3 runs 13 residues. CDR1 DFQATT and CDR2 SNEGSKA come from the germline V gene (reference sequence). The V gene lost 0 bases and the J gene lost 0 bases, with 5 bases spanning the gap. Written as DNA, the CDR3 is TGCAGTGCTAGAGATCTAATGAACACTGAAGCTTTCTTT. Translated: CSARDLMNTEAFF.

The chain combines TRBV9 with TRBJ2-1; 10 bases line up with TRBD2. The CDR3 runs 14 residues. The V gene end was trimmed by 1 base and the J gene end by 9 bases; junction bases not matched to a gene: 4. Germline V gene data show CDR1 as SGDLS and CDR2 as YYNGEE. In nucleotides, the CDR3 is TGTGCCAGCAGCGTACGGCTAGCGGGAGTTGAGCAGTTCTTC. It encodes CASSVRLAGVEQFF.

The rearrangement joins TRBV7-8 to TRBJ2-7; D remains unclear. Germline V CDR1 and CDR2: SGHVS, FQNEAQ. The CDR3 is 13 residues long. Trimming stripped 3 bases from V and 2 bases from J, with 8 bases between. The CDR3 region has the DNA TGTGCCAGCAGCTTCCACGTAACCTACGAGCAGTACTTC. It translates to CASSFHVTYEQYF.

This clonotype was seen more than once but under ten times. The chain combines TRBV27 with TRBJ1-2; possibly TRBD1 for D (5 bases). Germline-derived CDR1 and CDR2 are MNHEY and SMNVEV (reference sequence). Trimming cost V 6 bases and J 4 bases, with 12 bases left between them. The CDR3 runs to 13 residues. CDR3: CASRTVMGYGYTF. The CDR3 DNA reads TGTGCCAGCAGGACAGTGATGGGCTATGGCTACACCTTC.

This clonotype was counted only a few times. The J gene is TRBJ1-3, the V gene TRBV5-1; 7 positions agree with TRBD1. The ends lost 3 bases at V and 2 bases at J; junction bases unmatched: 8. This CDR3 is built from 16 residues. Per the germline V gene, CDR1 is SGHRS and CDR2 is YFSETQ. The CDR3 loop reads CASSSEGQKTGNTIYF. The CDR3 DNA sequence: TGCGCCAGCAGCTCAGAGGGACAGAAGACTGGAAACACCATATATTTT. The full variable domain, rest sourced from reference TRBV5-1 and TRBJ1-3, is KAGVTQTPRYLIKTRGQQVTLSCSPISGHRSVSWYQQTPGQGLQFLFEYFSETQRNKGNFPGRFSGRQFSNSRSEMNVSTLELGDSALYLCASSSEGQKTGNTIYFGEGSWLTVV.

This clonotype was observed many times. The chain is built from TRBV11-2 and TRBJ2-5; 10 bases agree with TRBD2. Germline lookup yields CDR1 SGHAT and CDR2 FQNNGV. The CDR3 is 14 residues long. V trimming: 5 bases; J trimming: 4 bases; junction bases outside the gene matches: 4. The CDR3: CASSLSSGRETQYF. CDR3 in DNA: TGTGCCAGCAGCCTCTCTAGCGGGAGAGAGACCCAGTACTTC.

This clonotype was counted ten times or more. The chain carries TRBV12-3 or TRBV12-4 and TRBJ1-4; D gene uncertain. The CDR3 consists of 15 residues. With 2 bases removed from V and 3 bases from J, the gap between germline ends came to 10 bases. CDR3 amino acids: CASSLYLGSNEKLFF. In DNA form, the CDR3 reads TGTGCCAGCAGTTTATACCTCGGGTCTAATGAAAAACTGTTTTTT.

The chain recombines TRBV6-1 with TRBJ1-6; D is perhaps TRBD1 (5 bases). Trimming removed 3 bases from V and 9 bases from J, with 18 bases in between. In germline, CDR1 is MNHNS, CDR2 SASEGT. This CDR3 spans 16 amino acids. CDR3 DNA: TGTGCCAGCAGTGAGGCCCGGGACGGCTATCGTTCACCCCTCCACTTT. Translated: CASSEARDGYRSPLHF.

This clonotype was counted ten times or more. This chain joins TRBV10-2 and TRBJ1-1; a possible D gene is TRBD1 (6 bases). V lost 3 bases and J lost 2, with 10 bases in between. Germline CDR1 WSHSY, CDR2 SAAADI. The CDR3 loop spans 14 amino acids. The CDR3 loop reads CASSDIGGNTEAFF. DNA for the CDR3: TGCGCCAGCAGTGACATCGGGGGCAACACTGAAGCTTTCTTT.

The rearrangement links TRBV9 to TRBJ1-6, with D tentatively TRBD1 (6 bases). Trimming removed 0 bases at V and 5 bases at J, with 12 bases between. The germline V gene encodes CDR1 SGDLS and CDR2 YYNGEE. The CDR3 has 16 residues. CDR3 DNA: TGTGCCAGCAGCGTAGCAGGGGAGCCCAATAATTCACCCCTCCACTTT. It codes for CASSVAGEPNNSPLHF.

The chain carries TRBV12-3 or TRBV12-4 and TRBJ2-1; D perhaps matches TRBD2 (6 bases). V gave up 3 bases and J gave up 2 bases, with 20 bases separating them. The CDR3 extends over 18 amino acids. The CDR3 bases are TGTGCCAGCAGTTTCGGTGCGGCTCCTAGCGAGACCTACAATGAGCAGTTCTTC. The encoded protein is CASSFGAAPSETYNEQFF.

This clonotype was observed at least ten times. V and J are TRBV7-3 and TRBJ2-3; 12 bases fit TRBD2. V lost 4 bases and J lost 1; bases outside the gene matches: 3. The CDR3 spans 16 residues. CDR1 is SGHTA and CDR2 is FQGTGA in the germline V gene. This CDR3 is CASSSGLAGRTDTQYF. The DNA of the CDR3 is TGTGCCAGCAGCTCCGGACTAGCGGGACGCACAGATACGCAGTATTTT.

The genes are TRBV12-3 or TRBV12-4 and TRBJ2-3; D not resolved. V was cut by 7 bases and J by 6 bases, with 11 bases left in between. The length of the CDR3 is 12 residues. CDR3: CASTWTMDTQYF. CDR3 sequence (DNA): TGTGCCAGCACCTGGACCATGGATACGCAGTATTTT.

The table lists this clonotype with many counts. The chain carries TRBV6-1 and TRBJ2-7; 8 bases align to TRBD2. The CDR3 length is 15 residues. The V segment lost 2 bases and the J segment 0 bases; nucleotides outside the gene matches: 3. Germline CDR1 MNHNS, CDR2 SASEGT. CDR3 in amino acids: CASSESGSVSYEQYF. CDR3 DNA sequence: TGTGCCAGCAGTGAAAGCGGGAGTGTCTCCTACGAGCAGTACTTC.

CDR3 residues: CASSSSGQHYEQYF. The CDR3 DNA sequence: TGTGCCAGCAGCTCCTCGGGACAACACTACGAGCAGTACTTC. The V gene is TRBV11-3, the J gene TRBJ2-7, with D possibly being TRBD1 (6 bases). Trimming took off 4 bases at V and 3 bases at J, with 13 bases between the two ends. The CDR3 runs 14 residues. CDR1 and CDR2 from the germline V gene are SGHNT and YENEEA.

This clonotype was found many times. This rearrangement joins TRBV7-2 to TRBJ1-1; 7 positions match TRBD1. The CDR3 is 14 residues long. Germline CDR1 is SGHTA and CDR2 is FQGNSA. J was trimmed by 5 bases and V by 4 bases; bases with no gene match: 7. The CDR3 nucleotides read TGTGCCAGCAGCTCACAGGGGAGTGGGACTGAAGCTTTCTTT. Translated, it gives CASSSQGSGTEAFF.

This clonotype has a handful of counts. The chain has TRBV20-1 and TRBJ2-3; D is uncertain. CDR1 and CDR2 from the germline V gene are DFQATT and SNEGSKA (reference sequence). CDR3 length: 11 residues. V lost 4 bases to trimming and J lost 3 bases, with 5 bases between them. The DNA for the CDR3 is TGCAGTGCTACCACAACAGATACGCAGTATTTT. Protein product: CSATTTDTQYF.

In its sample, this clonotype was seen a few times. The chain is built from TRBV20-1 and TRBJ1-1; D uncertain. Per the germline V gene, CDR1 is DFQATT and CDR2 is SNEGSKA (reference sequence). This CDR3 region has 12 residues. V lost 6 bases and J 4 bases, leaving 12 bases between the germline ends. CDR3 DNA: TGCAGTGCCCTGGGCCTGGGCACTGAAGCTTTCTTT. Translation gives CSALGLGTEAFF.

This clonotype appeared a few times. The J gene is TRBJ2-2, the V gene TRBV29-1; D may be TRBD1 or TRBD2 (5 bases each). Looked up from germline, CDR1 is SQVTM and CDR2 is ANQGSEA. This CDR3 spans 12 amino acids. The V end lost 5 bases, the J end lost 7 bases, and 11 bases lay between the germline ends. The CDR3 sequence: CSVPQGVGELFF. DNA for the CDR3: TGCAGCGTTCCCCAGGGAGTCGGGGAGCTGTTTTTT.

This clonotype was observed at least ten times. The rearrangement joins TRBV20-1 to TRBJ2-7; D is possibly TRBD2 (5 bases). The germline V gene encodes CDR1 DFQATT and CDR2 SNEGSKA (reference sequence). The ends were cut back, 4 bases at V and 1 base at J, with 11 bases in the middle. The CDR3 sequence is 13 residues long. CDR3 nucleotide sequence: TGCAGTGCTACCGCGGCGGGTTCCTACGAGCAGTACTTC. Protein product: CSATAAGSYEQYF.

This clonotype was found many times. The chain employs TRBV7-9 and TRBJ1-1; perhaps TRBD1 as D (6 bases). Germline-derived CDR1 and CDR2 are SEHNR and FQNEAQ (reference sequence). The CDR3 is 14 amino acids. V gave up 5 bases and J gave up 1 base, with 11 bases separating them. In nucleotides, the CDR3 is TGTGCCAGCAGCGCATTGACAGGGAACACTGAAGCTTTCTTT. This codes for CASSALTGNTEAFF.

This clonotype occurred many times. The CDR3 reads CSARLAGSSEQYF. The CDR3 DNA sequence: TGCAGTGCAAGACTAGCGGGATCTTCCGAGCAGTACTTC. V usage is TRBV20-1 and J usage is TRBJ2-7, with 11 positions matching TRBD2. Germline values: CDR1 DFQATT, CDR2 SNEGSKA (reference sequence). V shed 6 bases, J shed 6 bases, and the junction held 7 bases outside the gene matches. This CDR3 has 13 amino acids.

This clonotype was detected ten times or more. The chain has TRBV3-1 and TRBJ2-1; tentative D call: TRBD2 (6 bases). The germline gives CDR1 LGHDT, CDR2 YNNKEL (reference sequence). The CDR3 loop spans 16 amino acids. V shed 1 base and J shed 8 bases, with 18 bases lying between them. The CDR3 DNA reads TGTGCCAGCAGCCAAGCGCCGGGACTCGCTATGTATGAGCAGTTCTTC. Its protein is CASSQAPGLAMYEQFF.